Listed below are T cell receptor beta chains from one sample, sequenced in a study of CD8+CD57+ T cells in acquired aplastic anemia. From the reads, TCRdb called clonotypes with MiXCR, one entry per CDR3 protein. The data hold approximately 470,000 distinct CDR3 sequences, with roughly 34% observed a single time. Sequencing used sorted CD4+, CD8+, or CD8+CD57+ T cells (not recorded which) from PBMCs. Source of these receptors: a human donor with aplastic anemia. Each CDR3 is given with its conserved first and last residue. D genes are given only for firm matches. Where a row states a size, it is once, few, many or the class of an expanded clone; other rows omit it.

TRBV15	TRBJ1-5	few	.	TGTGCCACCAGCAGTTTCTTAGGAGATAGCAATCAGCCCCAGCATTTT	CATSSFLGDSNQPQHF
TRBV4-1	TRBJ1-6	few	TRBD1	TGCGCCAGCAGCCTAAGAGGAGGGGGCGAGTTTCATTCACCCCTCCACTTT	CASSLRGGGEFHSPLHF
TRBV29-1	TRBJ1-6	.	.	TGCAGCGTTGAACTAGCGGGACACATTAATAATTCACCCCTCCACTTT	CSVELAGHINNSPLHF
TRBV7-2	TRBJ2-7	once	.	TGTGCCAGCTCACCTTTGGGACAACTCTACGAGCAGTACTTC	CASSPLGQLYEQYF
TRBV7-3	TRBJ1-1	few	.	TGTGCCAGCAGCTTATTTCTCGGTAGGACTGAAGCTTTCTTT	CASSLFLGRTEAFF
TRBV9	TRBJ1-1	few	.	TGTGCCAGCAGCGTAGGGGGGGTGCTGAACACTGAAGCTTTCTTT	CASSVGGVLNTEAFF
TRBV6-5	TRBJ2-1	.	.	TGTGCCAGCAGAGAGCGGATCTCCTACAATGAGCAGTTCTTC	CASRERISYNEQFF
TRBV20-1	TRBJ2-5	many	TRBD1	TGCAGTGCGAGGGACAGGGCATTCGGAGAGACCCAGTACTTC	CSARDRAFGETQYF
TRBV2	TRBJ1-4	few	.	TGTGCCAGCACACAGCTAGCGGGGTCCGCAACTAATGAAAAACTGTTTTTT	CASTQLAGSATNEKLFF
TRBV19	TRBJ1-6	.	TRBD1	TGTGCCAGTATCTCCGGGACAGGTAAATGTTCACCCCTCCACTTT	CASISGTGKCSPLHF
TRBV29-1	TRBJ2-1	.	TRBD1	TGCAGCGTTGAGAAGGACAGGGAGTTCTTC	CSVEKDREFF
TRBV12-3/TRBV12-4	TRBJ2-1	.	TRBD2	TGTGCCAGCAGTTTTAGATGGGGACTAGCGAACGCCTACAATGAGCAGTTCTTC	CASSFRWGLANAYNEQFF
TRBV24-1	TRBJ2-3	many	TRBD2	TGTGCCACCAGGGCTAGCGGGCTCACAGATACGCAGTATTTT	CATRASGLTDTQYF
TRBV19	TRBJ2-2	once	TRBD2	TGTGCCAGTAGTACGTTAGCGGGACCGGACGAGCTGTTTTTT	CASSTLAGPDELFF
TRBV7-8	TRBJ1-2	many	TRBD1	TGTGCCAGCAGCCCTCATTCAGGGACAGGGATGGGTGGCTACACCTTC	CASSPHSGTGMGGYTF
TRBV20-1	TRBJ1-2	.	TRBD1	TGCAGTGCTAGACACCCAGGGGGGGTTAGGGGCTACACCTTC	CSARHPGGVRGYTF
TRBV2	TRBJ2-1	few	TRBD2	TGTGCCAGCCAGGGACTAGCGGGACAGAATGAGCGGTTCTTC	CASQGLAGQNERFF
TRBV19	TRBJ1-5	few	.	TGTGCCAGTAGTATTCCGGGGGGATCGCCCCAGCATTTT	CASSIPGGSPQHF
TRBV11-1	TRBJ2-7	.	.	TGTGCCAGCAGCTCCATAGGGCGCCAAAGCTCCTACGAGCAGTACTTC	CASSSIGRQSSYEQYF
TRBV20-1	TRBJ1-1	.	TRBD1	TGCAGTGCTACTTGGCCCGGGACAGAGAACACTGAAGCTTTCTTT	CSATWPGTENTEAFF
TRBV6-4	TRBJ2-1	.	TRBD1	TGTGCCAACAGTTCTAGGACAGGGAGCAATGAGCAGTTCTTC	CANSSRTGSNEQFF
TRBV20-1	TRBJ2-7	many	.	TGCAGTGCTAGAGGACTGTACGAGCAGTACTTC	CSARGLYEQYF
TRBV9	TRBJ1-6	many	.	TGTGCCAGCAGCGTAGGGATTGAGACACCCCTCCACTTT	CASSVGIETPLHF
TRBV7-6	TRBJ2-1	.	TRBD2	TGTGCCAGCAGCATCTATAGCGGGACTTACAATGAGCAGTTCTTC	CASSIYSGTYNEQFF
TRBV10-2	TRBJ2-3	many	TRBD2	TGCGCCAGCAGCTCTCGGACTAGCGGGAGTGGCACAGATACGCAGTATTTT	CASSSRTSGSGTDTQYF
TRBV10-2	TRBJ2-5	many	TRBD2	TGCGCCAGCAGTCCGACTAGCGGGGGACAGACCCAGTACTTC	CASSPTSGGQTQYF
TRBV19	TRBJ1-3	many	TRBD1	TGTGCCACCTCCGGACAGGGTGGTGGAAACACCATATATTTT	CATSGQGGGNTIYF
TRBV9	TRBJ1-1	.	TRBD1	TGTGCCAGCAGAAACCGGGACAGGGCCGCTTTCTTT	CASRNRDRAAFF
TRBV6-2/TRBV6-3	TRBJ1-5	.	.	TGTGCCACCACGCGGGGGGCGGGGCAGCCCCAGCATTTT	CATTRGAGQPQHF
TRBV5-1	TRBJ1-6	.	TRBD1	TGCGCCAGCAGCCAAGTGGACAGGGATAATTCACCCCTCCACTTT	CASSQVDRDNSPLHF
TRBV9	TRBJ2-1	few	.	TGTGCCAGCAGCGTATCAGGGGCGGACTACAATGAGCAGTTCTTC	CASSVSGADYNEQFF
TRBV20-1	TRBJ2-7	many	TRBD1	TGCAGTGCTAGTGACAGGGCCTACGAGCAGTACTTC	CSASDRAYEQYF
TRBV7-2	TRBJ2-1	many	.	TGTGCCAGCTGTCTAGCCCTCTACAATGAGCAGTTCTTC	CASCLALYNEQFF
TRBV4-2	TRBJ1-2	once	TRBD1	TGTGCCAGCATTACCGGACAGGGAAACTATGGCTACACCTTC	CASITGQGNYGYTF
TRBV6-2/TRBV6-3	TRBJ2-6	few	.	TGTGCCAGCAGTACAAAGGGCGGGGCCAACGTCCTGACTTTC	CASSTKGGANVLTF
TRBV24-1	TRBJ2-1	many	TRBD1	TGTGCCACCAGTGACCGACAGGGGCGCTCCTACAATGAGCAGTTCTTC	CATSDRQGRSYNEQFF
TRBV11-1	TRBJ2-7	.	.	TGTGCCAGCAGCCCTGTGTGGGGGGCCTACGAGCAGTACTTC	CASSPVWGAYEQYF
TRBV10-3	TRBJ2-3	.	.	TGTGCCATCTCGAACGGTGACACAGATACGCAGTATTTT	CAISNGDTDTQYF
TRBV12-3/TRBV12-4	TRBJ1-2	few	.	TGTGCCAGCAGTTCCTCGGCCGCCTACAGGGAGGATGGCTACACCTTC	CASSSSAAYREDGYTF
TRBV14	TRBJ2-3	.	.	TGTGCCAGCAGCCAATGGTTCGGGGGCGGCACAGATACGCAGTATTTT	CASSQWFGGGTDTQYF
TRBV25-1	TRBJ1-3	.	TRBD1	TGTGCCAGCAGAGGAGTTGCAGGGGGAGACACCATATATTTT	CASRGVAGGDTIYF
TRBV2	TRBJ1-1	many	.	TGTGCCAGCAGTGGACGTCGGGACACTGAAGCTTTCTTT	CASSGRRDTEAFF
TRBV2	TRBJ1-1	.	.	TGTGCCAGCAGCTCTAACTTTGAAGCTTTCTTT	CASSSNFEAFF
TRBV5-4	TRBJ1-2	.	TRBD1	TGTGCCAGCAGCTGGGAGGGGGCGCGTGGCTACACCTTC	CASSWEGARGYTF
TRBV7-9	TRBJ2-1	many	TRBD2	TGTGCCAGCAGCTTTCAAAGAAGCGGGGGGAGCGATGAGCAGTTCTTC	CASSFQRSGGSDEQFF
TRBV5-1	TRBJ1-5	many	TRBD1	TGCGCCAGCAGCGATGGGACAGGGATCCAGCCCCAGCATTTT	CASSDGTGIQPQHF
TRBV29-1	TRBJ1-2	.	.	TGCAGCGCTACGATCGACTATGGCTACACCTTC	CSATIDYGYTF
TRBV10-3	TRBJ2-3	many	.	TGTGCCATCTGCGGGGGCTTGGTCACAGATACGCAGTATTTT	CAICGGLVTDTQYF
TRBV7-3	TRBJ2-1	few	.	TGTGCCAGCAGCTTAACCCCGGATCTCTCCTACAATGAGCAGTTCTTC	CASSLTPDLSYNEQFF
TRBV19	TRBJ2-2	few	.	TGTGCCTGGAGTGTACGGTCGGGTTTTGCCGGGGAGCTGTTTTTT	CAWSVRSGFAGELFF
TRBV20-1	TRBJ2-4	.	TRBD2	TGCAGTGCCCCCGTAACGGGGGGGCGGGCCAAAAACATTCAGTACTTC	CSAPVTGGRAKNIQYF
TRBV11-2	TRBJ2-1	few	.	TGTGCCAGCAGCTTAGAACCAAGCTCCTACAATGAGCAGTTCTTC	CASSLEPSSYNEQFF
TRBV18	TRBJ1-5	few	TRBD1	TGTGCCAGCTCACTACTGGACAGGGGGATCGATCAGCCCCAGCATTTT	CASSLLDRGIDQPQHF
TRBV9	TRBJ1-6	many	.	TGTGCCAGCAGCCCCGAAGGGAGTTCACCCCTCCACTTT	CASSPEGSSPLHF
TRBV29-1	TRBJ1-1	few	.	TGCAGCGTTGGGGGGACCATGAACACTGAAGCTTTCTTT	CSVGGTMNTEAFF
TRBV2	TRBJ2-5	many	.	TGTGCCAGCGGTTTAAAAGAGACCCAGTACTTC	CASGLKETQYF
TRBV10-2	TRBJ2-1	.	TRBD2	TGCGCCAGCAGCTGGGGTGGGCTAGCGGGTTCCTACAATGAGCAGTTCTTC	CASSWGGLAGSYNEQFF